The rows below give T cell receptor beta chains drawn from one sample of a study of CD8 T cells in ankylosing spondylitis. MiXCR, applied by TCRdb to the 5' RACE reads, yields one record per CDR3 protein. The sample has around 220,000 distinct CDR3 sequences, more than 9% seen once. The material sequenced was blood, either unsorted or a sorted T cell fraction (not recorded which). The source of these receptors is a male donor with ankylosing spondylitis or in good health (not recorded which). CDR3s include the opening cysteine and the closing phenylalanine or tryptophan. A D gene is named only where the DNA matches it firmly. A row's size may be missing; if present it is once, few, many or a size class.

clone_size	v_call	d_call	j_call	cdr3_nt	cdr3_aa
-	TRBV6-2/TRBV6-3	TRBD2	TRBJ2-1	TGTGCCAGCAGTTACTCACGGGGGGGCCCCTCAGAGGAGCAGTTCTTC	CASSYSRGGPSEEQFF
many	TRBV9	-	TRBJ2-7	TGTGCCAGCAGCGTAGGCCCAGGTGCCTACGAGCAGTACTTC	CASSVGPGAYEQYF
few	TRBV5-5	-	TRBJ1-2	TGTGCCAGCAGCCCGGAAGAGAACTATGGCTACACCTTC	CASSPEENYGYTF
few	TRBV24-1	-	TRBJ1-2	TGTGCCACCAGTGAGGGGAGGACCTATGGCTACACCTTC	CATSEGRTYGYTF
-	TRBV6-1	-	TRBJ1-6	TGTGCCAGCAGTAAGGGCAGAGCTAATTCACCCCTCCACTTT	CASSKGRANSPLHF
-	TRBV20-1	-	TRBJ2-1	TGCAGTGCTAGGGAGGGACCTAACTACAATGAGCAGTTCTTC	CSAREGPNYNEQFF
many	TRBV5-1	-	TRBJ1-3	TGCGCCAGCAGCTTGACAGGCCTCTCTGGAAACACCATATATTTT	CASSLTGLSGNTIYF
many	TRBV29-1	-	TRBJ2-1	TGCAGCGTTGAATCGGGCGGGGACTCCTACAATGAGCAGTTCTTC	CSVESGGDSYNEQFF
many	TRBV5-1	-	TRBJ1-1	TGCGCCAGCAGCTTGAGGGCAGACACTGAAGCTTTCTTT	CASSLRADTEAFF
many	TRBV20-1	-	TRBJ2-1	TGCAGTGCTAGCCTAGATCTGGGTGAGCAGTTCTTC	CSASLDLGEQFF
few	TRBV20-1	TRBD1	TRBJ2-3	TGCAGTGCTAGAGATCGAGACAGGGGCACAGATACGCAGTATTTT	CSARDRDRGTDTQYF
few	TRBV20-1	TRBD1	TRBJ1-2	TGCAGCACCACACAGGGGGCGAGGGGCTATGGCTACACCTTC	CSTTQGARGYGYTF
-	TRBV12-3/TRBV12-4	-	TRBJ1-3	TGTGCCAGCAGCCCACTTAGGACGCTGGGAAACACCATATATTTT	CASSPLRTLGNTIYF
many	TRBV5-1	-	TRBJ1-4	TGCGCCAGCAGCTTTTCGGGGGATGGCGAAAAACTGTTTTTT	CASSFSGDGEKLFF
many	TRBV5-6	TRBD1	TRBJ1-1	TGTGCCAGCAGCTTGGACAGGGGGAACACTGAAGCTTTCTTT	CASSLDRGNTEAFF
-	TRBV6-5	TRBD1	TRBJ2-1	TGTGCCAGCATTTTAGACGACAGGGTCAATGAGCAGTTCTTC	CASILDDRVNEQFF
-	TRBV5-6	-	TRBJ2-2	TGTGCCAGCCGGGGTTGGGGCACCGGGGAGCTGTTTTTT	CASRGWGTGELFF
-	TRBV11-2	-	TRBJ2-6	TGTGCCAGCAGCATGTGGGGTACCCAAACGTCTGGGGCCAACGTCCTGACTTTC	CASSMWGTQTSGANVLTF
many	TRBV7-2	-	TRBJ2-1	TGTGCCAGCAGCTCTATAGCGACAAATTATAATGAGCAGTTCTTC	CASSSIATNYNEQFF
-	TRBV15	-	TRBJ1-6	TGTGCCACCAGCAGAGATGGTAGGGGCCATCTGAATTCACCCCTCCACTTT	CATSRDGRGHLNSPLHF
few	TRBV12-5	-	TRBJ1-5	TGTGCTAGTGGTTTGGTACTTTGGACAGACGGACCCGATAGCAATCAGCCCCAGCATTTT	CASGLVLWTDGPDSNQPQHF
many	TRBV15	TRBD1	TRBJ1-2	TGTGCCACCAGGAGGGACAGGAACCCGGACTATGGCTACACCTTC	CATRRDRNPDYGYTF
many	TRBV24-1	TRBD1	TRBJ2-1	TGTGCCACCAGTGACCCTTTGACAGGGACGTCCTACAATGAGCAGTTCTTC	CATSDPLTGTSYNEQFF
many	TRBV20-1	-	TRBJ2-2	TGCAGTGCCCCCGGGTCCAGCACCGGGGAGCTGTTTTTT	CSAPGSSTGELFF
many	TRBV5-1	-	TRBJ2-7	TGCGCCAGCAGCTTACCGGATTCCTACGAGCAGTACTTC	CASSLPDSYEQYF
few	TRBV14	-	TRBJ2-7	TGTGCCAGCAGCGCCTTGGGGTACGCCTACGAGCAGTACTTC	CASSALGYAYEQYF
many	TRBV13	TRBD1	TRBJ2-1	TGTGCCAGCACCAGGACAGGGGTTTACGATGAGCAGTTCTTC	CASTRTGVYDEQFF
few	TRBV5-1	-	TRBJ2-1	TGCGCCAGCAGCTTCTCGAGGGACAATGAGCAGTTCTTC	CASSFSRDNEQFF
few	TRBV6-1	-	TRBJ2-5	TGTGCCAGCAGGGGGCCCCGCGGAGGTGAGATGGCCCAGTACTTC	CASRGPRGGEMAQYF
-	TRBV12-3/TRBV12-4	-	TRBJ1-1	TGTGCCAGCAGTTTAGATGCGAACACTGAAGCTTTCTTT	CASSLDANTEAFF
-	TRBV5-8	-	TRBJ2-3	TGTGCCAGCCCATCCGGCCGAGACTACATAAGCACAGATACGCAGTATTTT	CASPSGRDYISTDTQYF
-	TRBV11-1	TRBD2	TRBJ2-1	TGTGCCAGCAGCTCGGCAGGGCTAGCGGGAGACAATGAGCAGTTCTTC	CASSSAGLAGDNEQFF
-	TRBV12-3/TRBV12-4	TRBD2	TRBJ2-1	TGTGCCAGCAGTTCAACTCCCAGGTCTAGCGGGGGGAAAACTTCCTACAATGAGCAGTTCTTC	CASSSTPRSSGGKTSYNEQFF
many	TRBV11-2	TRBD1	TRBJ2-1	TGTGCCAGCAGTTTCACCGGACAGGGCAAAAACAATGAGCAGTTCTTC	CASSFTGQGKNNEQFF
few	TRBV14	TRBD2	TRBJ2-1	TGTGCCAGCAGCCAAGTAGCGGGCGAGCAGCTCTTC	CASSQVAGEQLF
many	TRBV5-5	-	TRBJ1-6	TGTGCCAGCAGCTTGACAGGGATGGTAGGTCATAATTCACCCCTCCACTTT	CASSLTGMVGHNSPLHF
many	TRBV11-2	-	TRBJ2-7	TGTGCCAGCAGCTTAGAGGGAACACCCAATCCCTACGAGCAGTACTTC	CASSLEGTPNPYEQYF
many	TRBV12-3/TRBV12-4	TRBD1	TRBJ2-2	TGTGCCAGCAGTTTAAGACAGGGGGGTCGCGGGGAGCTGTTTTTT	CASSLRQGGRGELFF
few	TRBV2	-	TRBJ1-3	TGTGCTACGGGACTCCTATCTGGAAACACCATATATTTT	CATGLLSGNTIYF
-	TRBV10-3	-	TRBJ1-1	TGTGCCACCCTGACAGGGAACACTGAAGCTTTCTTT	CATLTGNTEAFF
-	TRBV12-3/TRBV12-4	TRBD1	TRBJ2-2	TGTGCCAGCAGTTTTCTCGGGACAGGGGACCTCACCGGGGAGCTGTTTTTT	CASSFLGTGDLTGELFF
-	TRBV7-8	TRBD2	TRBJ2-2	TGTGCCAGCAGCGGGGGGGTTTCCGGGGAGCTGTTTTTT	CASSGGVSGELFF
-	TRBV20-1	-	TRBJ1-1	TGCAGTGCAATCAGACAGTCCACTGAAGCTTTCTTT	CSAIRQSTEAFF
many	TRBV3-1	TRBD1	TRBJ2-1	TGTGCCAGCAGTCTATATGACAGGGACCCCTACAATGAGCAGTTCTTC	CASSLYDRDPYNEQFF
-	TRBV3-1	TRBD1	TRBJ1-6	TGTGCCAGCTCCAAGGAGGGGGCGGGGATGGGGTATAATTCACCCCTCCACTTT	CASSKEGAGMGYNSPLHF
many	TRBV5-1	TRBD2	TRBJ2-5	TGCGCCAGCAGCTTGGAAAGCGGGGGGGCCGGGGAGACCCAGTACTTC	CASSLESGGAGETQYF
-	TRBV18	-	TRBJ1-2	TGTGCCAGCTCACCACCCGAGGGGAACGGCTACACCTTC	CASSPPEGNGYTF
many	TRBV12-3/TRBV12-4	-	TRBJ2-1	TGTGCCAGCAGTTTACTAGCTGGGTACAATGAGCAGTTCTTC	CASSLLAGYNEQFF
few	TRBV28	-	TRBJ2-1	TGTGCCAGCAGTTTGGCGGTGGGTCTTGAGCAGTTCTTC	CASSLAVGLEQFF
many	TRBV4-2	TRBD1	TRBJ2-2	TGTGCCAGCAGCCAATCACAGGGGGCGGTCGGGGAGCTGTTTTTT	CASSQSQGAVGELFF
many	TRBV5-1	TRBD2	TRBJ2-1	TGCGCCAGCAGCTTTTCGGGTAGCGGGGGGTCCTACAATGAGCAGTTCTTC	CASSFSGSGGSYNEQFF
many	TRBV20-1	TRBD2	TRBJ2-3	TGCAGTGCTCCACTAGCGGGGGTGGATACGCAGTATTTT	CSAPLAGVDTQYF
once	TRBV15	-	TRBJ1-1	TGTGCCACCAGCAGTGGAGTGGGAGGTTCCACTGAAGCTTTCTTT	CATSSGVGGSTEAFF